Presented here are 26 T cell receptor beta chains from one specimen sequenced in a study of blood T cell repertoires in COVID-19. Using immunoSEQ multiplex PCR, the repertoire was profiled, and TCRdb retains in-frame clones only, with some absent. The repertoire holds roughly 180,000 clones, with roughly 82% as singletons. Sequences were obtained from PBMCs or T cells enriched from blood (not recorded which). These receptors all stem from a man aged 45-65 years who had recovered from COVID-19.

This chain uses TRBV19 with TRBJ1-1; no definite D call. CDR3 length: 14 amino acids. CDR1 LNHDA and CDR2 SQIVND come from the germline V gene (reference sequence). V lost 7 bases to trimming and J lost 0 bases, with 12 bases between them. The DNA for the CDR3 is TGTGCCAGTACCCCCCGGCAGGTGAACACTGAAGCTTTCTTT. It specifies CASTPRQVNTEAFF.

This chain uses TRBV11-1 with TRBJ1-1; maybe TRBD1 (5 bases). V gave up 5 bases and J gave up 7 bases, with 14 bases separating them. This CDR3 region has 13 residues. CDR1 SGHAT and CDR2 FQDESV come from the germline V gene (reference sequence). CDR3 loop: CASSPQGLGEAFF. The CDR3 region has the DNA TGTGCCAGCAGCCCTCAGGGTCTTGGTGAAGCTTTCTTT.

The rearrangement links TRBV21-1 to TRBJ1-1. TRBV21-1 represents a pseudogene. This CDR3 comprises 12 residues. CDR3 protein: CASRRGWTEAFF. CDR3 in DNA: TGTGCCAGCAGACGGGGTTGGACTGAAGCTTTCTTT.

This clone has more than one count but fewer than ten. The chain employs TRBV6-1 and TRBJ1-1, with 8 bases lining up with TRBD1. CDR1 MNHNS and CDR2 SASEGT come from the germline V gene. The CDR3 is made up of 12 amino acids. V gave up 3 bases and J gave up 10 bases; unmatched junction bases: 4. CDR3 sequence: CASSEDREGAFF. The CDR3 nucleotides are TGTGCCAGCAGTGAGGACAGGGAAGGAGCTTTCTTT.

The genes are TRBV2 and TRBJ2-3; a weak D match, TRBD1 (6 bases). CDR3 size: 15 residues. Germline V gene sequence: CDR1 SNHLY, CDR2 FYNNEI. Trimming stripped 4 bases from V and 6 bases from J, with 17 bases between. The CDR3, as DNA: TGTGCCAGCAGTGGCGCTCAGGGGATGAGGGATACGCAGTATTTT. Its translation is CASSGAQGMRDTQYF.

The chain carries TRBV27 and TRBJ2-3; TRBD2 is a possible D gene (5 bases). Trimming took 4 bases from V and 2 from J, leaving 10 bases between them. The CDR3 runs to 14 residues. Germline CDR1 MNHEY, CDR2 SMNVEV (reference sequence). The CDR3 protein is CASSSSLTTDTQYF. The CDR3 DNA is TGTGCCAGCAGTTCTAGCTTAACCACAGATACGCAGTATTTT.

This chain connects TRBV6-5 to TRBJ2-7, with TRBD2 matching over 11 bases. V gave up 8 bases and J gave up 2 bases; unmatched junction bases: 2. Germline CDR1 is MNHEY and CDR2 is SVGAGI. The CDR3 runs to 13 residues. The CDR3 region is CASQTSGTYEQYF. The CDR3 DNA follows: TGTGCCAGCCAGACTAGCGGGACCTACGAGCAGTACTTC.

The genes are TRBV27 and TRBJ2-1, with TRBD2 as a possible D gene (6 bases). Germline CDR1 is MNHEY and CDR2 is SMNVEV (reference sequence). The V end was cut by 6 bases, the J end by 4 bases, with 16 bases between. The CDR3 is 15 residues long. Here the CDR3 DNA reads TGTGCCAGCAGAAAAACGGGACTCCCGTACAATGAGCAGTTCTTC. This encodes CASRKTGLPYNEQFF.

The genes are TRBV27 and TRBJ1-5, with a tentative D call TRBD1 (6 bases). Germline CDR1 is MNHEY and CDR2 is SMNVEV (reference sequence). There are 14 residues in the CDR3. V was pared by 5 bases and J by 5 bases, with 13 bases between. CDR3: CASSARTADQPQHF. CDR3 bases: TGTGCCAGCAGTGCTAGGACAGCTGATCAGCCCCAGCATTTT.

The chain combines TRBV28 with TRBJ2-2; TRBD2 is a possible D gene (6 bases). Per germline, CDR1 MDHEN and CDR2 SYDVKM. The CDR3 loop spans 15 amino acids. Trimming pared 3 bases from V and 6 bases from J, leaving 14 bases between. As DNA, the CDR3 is TGTGCCAGCAGTTTGGGGGGACCAAGAGCCGGGGAGCTGTTTTTT. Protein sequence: CASSLGGPRAGELFF.

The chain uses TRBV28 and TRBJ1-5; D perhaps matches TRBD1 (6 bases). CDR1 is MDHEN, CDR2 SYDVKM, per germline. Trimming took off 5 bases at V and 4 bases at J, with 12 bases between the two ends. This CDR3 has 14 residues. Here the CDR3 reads CASSNGRGNQPQHF. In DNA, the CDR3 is TGTGCCAGCAGTAACGGGAGGGGGAATCAGCCCCAGCATTTT.

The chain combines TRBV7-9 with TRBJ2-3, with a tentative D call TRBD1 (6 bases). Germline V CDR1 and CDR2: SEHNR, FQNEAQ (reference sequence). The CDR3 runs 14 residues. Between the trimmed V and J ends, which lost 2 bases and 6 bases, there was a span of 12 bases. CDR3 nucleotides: TGTGCCAGCAGCTTACAGGGGACGCAGGATACGCAGTATTTT. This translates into CASSLQGTQDTQYF.

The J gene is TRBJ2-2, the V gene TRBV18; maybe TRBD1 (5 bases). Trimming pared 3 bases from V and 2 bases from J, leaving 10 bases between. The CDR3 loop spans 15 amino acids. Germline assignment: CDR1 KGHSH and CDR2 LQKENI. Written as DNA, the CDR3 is TGTGCCAGCTCACCGGACATGCTTAACACCGGGGAGCTGTTTTTT. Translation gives CASSPDMLNTGELFF.

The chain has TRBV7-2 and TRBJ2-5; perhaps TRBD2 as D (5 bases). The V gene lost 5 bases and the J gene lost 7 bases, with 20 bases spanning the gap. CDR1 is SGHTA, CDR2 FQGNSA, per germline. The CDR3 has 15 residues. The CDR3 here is CASSPAESLSGTQYF. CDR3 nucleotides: TGTGCCAGCAGCCCCGCCGAGTCGTTGAGCGGGACCCAGTACTTC.

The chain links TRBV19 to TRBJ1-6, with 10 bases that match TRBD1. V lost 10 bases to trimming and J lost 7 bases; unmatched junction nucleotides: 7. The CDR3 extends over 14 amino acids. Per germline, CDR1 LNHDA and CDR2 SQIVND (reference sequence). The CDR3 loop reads CATDRGLRNSPLHF. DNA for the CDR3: TGTGCCACAGACAGGGGGCTTAGGAATTCACCCCTCCACTTT.

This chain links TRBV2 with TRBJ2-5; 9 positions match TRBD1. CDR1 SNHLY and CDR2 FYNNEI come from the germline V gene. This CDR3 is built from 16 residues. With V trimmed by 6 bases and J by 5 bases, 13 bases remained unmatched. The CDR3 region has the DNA TGTGCCAGCAGCCTGGGGACAGGGTTATGGCGGGAGACCCAGTACTTC. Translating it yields CASSLGTGLWRETQYF.

The CDR3 DNA reads as TGTGCCAGCAGTCCCGACAGGGTAGCTAATGAAAAACTGTTTTTT. It codes for CASSPDRVANEKLFF. The chain employs TRBV27 and TRBJ1-4; 7 bases fit TRBD1. Germline lookup yields CDR1 MNHEY and CDR2 SMNVEV (reference sequence). V lost 5 bases to trimming and J lost 3 bases; unmatched junction nucleotides: 6. There are 15 residues in the CDR3. The full variable domain, completed using reference TRBV27 and TRBJ1-4, is EAQVTQNPRYLITVTGKKLTVTCSQNMNHEYMSWYRQDPGLGLRQIYYSMNVEVTDKGDVPEGYKVSRKEKRNFPLILESPSPNQTSLYFCASSPDRVANEKLFFGSGTQLSVL.

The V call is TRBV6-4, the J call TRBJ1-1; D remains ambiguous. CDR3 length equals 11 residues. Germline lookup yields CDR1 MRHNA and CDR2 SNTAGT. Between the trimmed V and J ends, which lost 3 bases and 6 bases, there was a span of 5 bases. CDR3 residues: CASSESAEAFF. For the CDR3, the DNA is TGTGCCAGCAGTGAATCGGCTGAAGCTTTCTTT.

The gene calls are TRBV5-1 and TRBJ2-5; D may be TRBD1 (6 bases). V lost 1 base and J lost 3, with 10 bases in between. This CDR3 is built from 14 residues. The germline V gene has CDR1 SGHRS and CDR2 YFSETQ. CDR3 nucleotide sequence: TGCGCCAGCAGCTTGTCGCCAGGGGAAGAGACCCAGTACTTC. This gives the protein CASSLSPGEETQYF.

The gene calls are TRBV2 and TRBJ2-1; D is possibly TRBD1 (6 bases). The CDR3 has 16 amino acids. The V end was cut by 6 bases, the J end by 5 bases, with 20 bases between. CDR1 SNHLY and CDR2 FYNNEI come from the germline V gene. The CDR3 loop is CASRHPNGQPNNEQFF. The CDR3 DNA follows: TGTGCCAGCAGGCACCCAAATGGACAGCCAAACAATGAGCAGTTCTTC.

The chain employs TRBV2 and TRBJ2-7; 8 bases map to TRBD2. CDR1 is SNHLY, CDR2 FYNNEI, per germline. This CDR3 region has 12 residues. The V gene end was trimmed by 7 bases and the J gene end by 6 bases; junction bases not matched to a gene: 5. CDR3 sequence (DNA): TGTGCCAGCATCTCGGGGGGGGTCGAGCAGTACTTC. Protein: CASISGGVEQYF.

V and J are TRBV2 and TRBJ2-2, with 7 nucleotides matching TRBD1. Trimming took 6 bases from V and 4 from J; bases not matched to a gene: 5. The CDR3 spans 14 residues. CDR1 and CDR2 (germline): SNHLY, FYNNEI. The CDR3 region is CASSGTASTGELFF. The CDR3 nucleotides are TGTGCCAGCAGCGGGACAGCGAGCACCGGGGAGCTGTTTTTT.

The CDR3 region has the DNA TGCGCCAGCAGCCCGGGACTGGGCCGGGAGTTTGGCTACACCTTC. It is translated as CASSPGLGREFGYTF. The V call is TRBV5-1, the J call TRBJ1-2, with D maybe TRBD1 (5 bases). CDR1 SGHRS and CDR2 YFSETQ come from the germline V gene. The length of the CDR3 is 15 residues. Trimming took 4 bases from V and 7 from J, leaving 20 bases between them.

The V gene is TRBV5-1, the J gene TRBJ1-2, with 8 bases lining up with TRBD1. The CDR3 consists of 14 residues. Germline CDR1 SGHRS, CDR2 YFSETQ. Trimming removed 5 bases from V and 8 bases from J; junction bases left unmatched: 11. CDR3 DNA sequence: TGCGCCAGCAGACAAGTGACAGGGGACGGGGGCTACACCTTC. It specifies CASRQVTGDGGYTF.

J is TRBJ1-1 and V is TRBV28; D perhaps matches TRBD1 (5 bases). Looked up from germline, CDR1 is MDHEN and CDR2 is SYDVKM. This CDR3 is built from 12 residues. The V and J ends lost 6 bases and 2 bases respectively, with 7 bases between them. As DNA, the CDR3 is TGTGCCAGCAGGACAGCTAACACTGAAGCTTTCTTT. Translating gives CASRTANTEAFF.

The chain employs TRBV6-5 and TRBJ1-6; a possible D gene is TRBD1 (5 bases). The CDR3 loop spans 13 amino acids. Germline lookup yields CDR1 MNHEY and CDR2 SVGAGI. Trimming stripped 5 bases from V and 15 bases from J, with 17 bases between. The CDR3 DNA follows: TGTGCCAGCAGTAATGCGGGGACCCCTGGCCTCCACTTT. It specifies CASSNAGTPGLHF.